Below are 30 T cell receptor beta chains sequenced from a single sample in a study of blood T cells in healthy people across ages. A second PCR, run for about 7 to 11 cycles, used a sample-barcoded 5' primer plus a J-beta primer mix. TCRdb reprocessed the 5' RACE reads via MiXCR and lists one record per CDR3 protein. Altogether about 640,000 distinct CDR3 sequences are present, around 54% being singletons, with the ten largest covering roughly 34%. Material for sequencing was blood. These TCRs come from a man aged 55-75 years in good health.

V and J are TRBV5-1 and TRBJ2-1; 9 bases agree with TRBD2. Germline V gives CDR1 SGHRS, CDR2 YFSETQ. V lost 3 bases and J lost 11; bases outside the gene matches: 6. The CDR3 length is 13 residues. CDR3 region: CASSSQLAGKQFF. CDR3 bases: TGCGCCAGCAGCTCGCAGCTAGCGGGAAAGCAGTTCTTC.

The chain employs TRBV5-1 and TRBJ2-7; 11 bases align to TRBD2. In germline, CDR1 is SGHRS, CDR2 YFSETQ. The CDR3 is made up of 17 amino acids. V lost 4 bases and J lost 0; bases outside the gene matches: 9. CDR3 nucleotides: TGCGCCAGCAGCCCCCGACTAGCGGGGACCGCCTCCTACGAGCAGTACTTC. It encodes CASSPRLAGTASYEQYF.

This chain joins TRBV20-1 and TRBJ2-7, with D tentatively TRBD2 (6 bases). This CDR3 contains 13 residues. The V end was cut by 4 bases, the J end by 3 bases, with 13 bases between. The germline V gene has CDR1 DFQATT and CDR2 SNEGSKA (reference sequence). The chain's CDR3 is CSATGVGGYEQYF. The CDR3 DNA follows: TGCAGTGCTACGGGGGTCGGAGGCTACGAGCAGTACTTC.

The chain links TRBV5-5 to TRBJ2-5; tentatively, D is TRBD1 (5 bases). CDR1 is SGHKS and CDR2 is YYEKEE in the germline V gene (reference sequence). This CDR3 has 13 amino acids. V was pared by 4 bases and J by 0 bases, with 7 bases between. The CDR3, as DNA: TGTGCCAGCAGCATACAGGACCAAGAGACCCAGTACTTC. Translating gives CASSIQDQETQYF.

This clonotype was observed a few times. The V call is TRBV7-8, the J call TRBJ2-7; D gene ambiguous. The germline CDR1 and CDR2 sequences are SGHVS and FQNEAQ. V dropped 0 bases and J dropped 2 bases, with 5 bases sitting between them. The CDR3 loop spans 13 amino acids. The chain's CDR3 is CASSLALPYEQYF. DNA of the CDR3: TGTGCCAGCAGCTTAGCCCTCCCCTACGAGCAGTACTTC.

CDR3 region: CASRRRTGGNEQFF. The CDR3 nucleotides read TGCGCCAGCAGACGACGGACAGGGGGTAATGAGCAGTTCTTC. The chain uses TRBV5-1 and TRBJ2-1, with 10 nucleotides matching TRBD1. The CDR3 length is 14 residues. V shed 5 bases and J 7 bases; nucleotides not matched to a gene: 6. Germline V gene lookup returns CDR1 SGHRS and CDR2 YFSETQ.

This clonotype has a handful of counts. A junction boundary mismatches the germline segment, possibly from a read error. V is TRBV5-1 and J is TRBJ2-5, with D uncertain. CDR1 is SGHRS, CDR2 YFSETQ, per germline. The CDR3 has 16 amino acids. The CDR3 coding sequence is TGCGCCAGCAGCCCGGGTTTGGGCGAGGTCCAAGGGACCCAGTACTTC. As protein: CASSPGLGEVQGTQYF.

To note about this clonotype: A clone one base away is much larger, so this may be a read error. V usage is TRBV6-6 and J usage is TRBJ2-5; 9 nucleotides align to TRBD2. J lost 11 bases, V lost 2 bases, and 12 bases had no gene match. CDR1 is MNHNY, CDR2 SVGAGI, per germline (reference sequence). This CDR3 contains 15 residues. The CDR3 sequence is CASSYTAGGSNEQYF. CDR3 in DNA: TGTGCCAGCAGTTACACAGCGGGGGGCTCCAATGAGCAGTACTTC.

This sequence joins TRBV25-1 and TRBJ1-2, with D possibly TRBD1 on 6 matching bases. The ends were cut back, 6 bases at V and 5 bases at J, with 22 bases in the middle. The germline CDR1 and CDR2 sequences are MGHDK and SYGVNS. The CDR3 is 16 residues long. The CDR3 is CASRARVRGASYGYTF. The CDR3 DNA sequence: TGTGCCAGCAGGGCCCGTGTGAGGGGGGCCTCTTATGGCTACACCTTC.

The V and J genes are TRBV5-1 and TRBJ2-5; possibly TRBD1 for D (6 bases). The germline V and J ends were trimmed by 1 base and 11 bases, with 21 bases remaining between them. The CDR3 extends over 15 amino acids. Germline V gene data show CDR1 as SGHRS and CDR2 as YFSETQ. The CDR3 DNA follows: TGCGCCAGCAGCTTGACAGGGTTCTATAACAATGAGCAGTACTTC. Protein sequence: CASSLTGFYNNEQYF.

The V and J genes are TRBV20-1 and TRBJ2-1; TRBD2 matches at 7 bases. The V gene's germline CDR1 is DFQATT and CDR2 SNEGSKA (reference sequence). CDR3 length equals 14 residues. V shed 1 base and J 7 bases; nucleotides not matched to a gene: 7. Here the CDR3 DNA reads TGCAGTGCTAGAGTCCCTAGCGGAGGAAATGAGCAGTTCTTC. It is translated as CSARVPSGGNEQFF.

The rearrangement joins TRBV24-1 to TRBJ2-1; possibly TRBD1 for D (5 bases). The CDR3 extends over 17 amino acids. Trimming took off 2 bases at V and 3 bases at J, with 16 bases between the two ends. Germline values: CDR1 KGHDR, CDR2 SFDVKD. The CDR3 DNA reads TGTGCCACCAGTGATTCCGGTCGGCAGGGCGACTACAATGAGCAGTTCTTC. Its protein product is CATSDSGRQGDYNEQFF.

The rearrangement links TRBV18 to TRBJ2-3; possibly TRBD1 or TRBD2 for D (6 bases each). Germline lookup yields CDR1 KGHSH and CDR2 LQKENI. Deletions cut 0 bases from V and 2 bases from J, with 15 bases between. CDR3 size: 17 residues. CDR3 coding DNA: TGTGCCAGCTCACCACCGACAGGAGGGGCTCACACAGATACGCAGTATTTT. This sequence encodes CASSPPTGGAHTDTQYF.

The chain is built from TRBV12-3 or TRBV12-4 and TRBJ2-1, with D perhaps matching TRBD2 (5 bases). TRBJ2-7 matches the DNA end more closely, so the J call is doubtful. The CDR3 contains 14 residues. CDR3 DNA sequence: TGTGCCAGCAGTTTTCCGGGGTCCCACAATGAGCAGTACTTC. It translates to CASSFPGSHNEQYF.

This rearrangement joins TRBV15 to TRBJ2-3, with no clear D. Looked up from germline, CDR1 is LNHNV and CDR2 is YYDKDF (reference sequence). V was pared by 1 base and J by 0 bases, with 8 bases between. The CDR3 totals 15 residues. The CDR3 DNA sequence: TGTGCCACCAGCAGAGGAGGTGCTAGCACAGATACGCAGTATTTT. Translating gives CATSRGGASTDTQYF.

The chain is built from TRBV20-1 and TRBJ1-5; D is possibly TRBD1 (6 bases). The CDR3 contains 13 residues. Germline assignment: CDR1 DFQATT and CDR2 SNEGSKA (reference sequence). V was clipped by 4 bases and J by 1 base, with 8 bases between them. This chain's CDR3 is CSAKGGSNQPQHF. In nucleotides, the CDR3 is TGCAGTGCTAAGGGGGGGAGCAATCAGCCCCAGCATTTT.

CDR3 sequence reads: CASSRAGTGNEQFF. In nucleotides, the CDR3 is TGCGCCAGCAGTAGAGCGGGGACCGGCAATGAGCAGTTCTTC. The V gene is TRBV10-1, the J gene TRBJ2-1; TRBD2 matches at 7 bases. V trimming: 5 bases; J trimming: 6 bases; junction bases outside the gene matches: 7. Per germline, CDR1 WNHNN and CDR2 SYGVQD (reference sequence). This CDR3 has 14 amino acids.

V and J are TRBV5-1 and TRBJ2-6, with D uncertain. Looked up from germline, CDR1 is SGHRS and CDR2 is YFSETQ. The CDR3 covers 16 residues. Trimming removed 1 base at V and 4 bases at J, with 12 bases between. The CDR3 spells CASSLSLGVGANVLTF. The CDR3 DNA sequence: TGCGCCAGCAGCTTGTCTCTCGGTGTGGGGGCCAACGTCCTGACTTTC.

The CDR3 reads CASSQWGSGANWETQYF. CDR3 sequence (DNA): TGCGCCAGCAGCCAGTGGGGTAGCGGCGCAAACTGGGAGACCCAGTACTTC. This chain links TRBV4-1 with TRBJ2-7; D might be TRBD2 (6 bases). Gene TRBJ2-5 matches the end of the DNA better, so the J call may be wrong. From germline, CDR1 is MGHRA and CDR2 YSYEKL. The CDR3 covers 17 residues.

The J gene is TRBJ2-5, the V gene TRBV20-1, with 12 nucleotides matching TRBD2. CDR1 and CDR2 (germline): DFQATT, SNEGSKA (reference sequence). This CDR3 spans 12 amino acids. The V gene end was trimmed by 3 bases and the J gene end by 11 bases; junction bases not matched to a gene: 4. The CDR3 nucleotides are TGCAGTGCTAGGACTAGCGGGGGCTCTCAGTACTTC. This gives the protein CSARTSGGSQYF.

This clonotype was recorded only once. The chain is built from TRBV5-1 and TRBJ1-4; D possibly corresponds to TRBD1 (6 bases). V was cut by 3 bases and J by 6 bases, with 15 bases left in between. Germline CDR1 SGHRS, CDR2 YFSETQ. The CDR3 has 15 amino acids. The CDR3, as DNA: TGCGCCAGCAGCTCGGGGGCCGGCGTTCATGAAAAACTGTTTTTT. Encoded protein: CASSSGAGVHEKLFF.

This clonotype came up a few times. CDR3 sequence (DNA): TGTGCCAGCAGCCTCCGGGGAGGGCAGCGAGAGACCCAGTACTTC. Residues: CASSLRGGQRETQYF. The chain uses TRBV4-2 and TRBJ2-5; 7 bases fit TRBD2. The CDR3 contains 15 residues. The germline gives CDR1 LGHNA, CDR2 YNFKEQ. With V trimmed by 4 bases and J by 4 bases, 9 bases remained unmatched.

This chain uses TRBV10-1 with TRBJ1-1; a possible D gene is TRBD1 (5 bases). V was pared by 4 bases and J by 6 bases, with 12 bases between. Germline loops: CDR1 WNHNN, CDR2 SYGVQD (reference sequence). The CDR3 is made up of 13 amino acids. CDR3 sequence: CASSVARASEAFF. The DNA of the CDR3 is TGCGCCAGCAGTGTAGCCAGGGCATCTGAAGCTTTCTTT.

The genes are TRBV5-1 and TRBJ2-5; the D gene is possibly TRBD2 (6 bases). The CDR3 runs 14 residues. From germline, CDR1 is SGHRS and CDR2 YFSETQ. Trimming removed 4 bases at V and 0 bases at J, with 10 bases between. The CDR3 sequence is CASSDRLDQETQYF. CDR3 DNA: TGCGCCAGCAGCGACCGACTAGACCAAGAGACCCAGTACTTC.

The table lists this clonotype with many counts. The chain recombines TRBV20-1 with TRBJ2-5; possibly TRBD1 or TRBD2 for D (5 bases each). The CDR3 runs 15 residues. CDR1 is DFQATT and CDR2 is SNEGSKA in the germline V gene (reference sequence). Trimming removed 3 bases from V and 4 bases from J, with 18 bases in between. The CDR3 nucleotides read TGCAGTGCTAGTGGGGCCGAGCCTGGGGGAGAGACCCAGTACTTC. Translating gives CSASGAEPGGETQYF.

The J gene is TRBJ2-5, the V gene TRBV4-1; D ambiguous. This CDR3 spans 12 amino acids. V lost 4 bases and J lost 5, with 8 bases in between. Per the germline V gene, CDR1 is MGHRA and CDR2 is YSYEKL. The CDR3 protein is CASSPDPETQYF. In nucleotides, the CDR3 is TGCGCCAGCAGCCCGGATCCTGAGACCCAGTACTTC.

Concerning this clonotype itself: One end of the junction fails to match germline, which may point to a read error. The genes are TRBV5-1 and TRBJ2-1; TRBD2 matches at 14 bases. Germline CDR1 reads SGHRS; CDR2 reads YFSETQ. CDR3 size: 20 residues. The CDR3 DNA follows: TGCCCCAGCAGCTTGACCCCGACTAGCGGGGGGGGTAGGTCCTACAATGAGCAGTTCTTC. This sequence encodes CPSSLTPTSGGGRSYNEQFF.

This clonotype was recorded a few times. The J gene is TRBJ2-1, the V gene TRBV7-2; possibly TRBD1 or TRBD2 for D (6 bases each). Germline V gene sequence: CDR1 SGHTA, CDR2 FQGNSA. The V end was cut by 5 bases, the J end by 4 bases, with 15 bases between. There are 15 residues in the CDR3. The CDR3 bases are TGTGCCAGCAGCCTCGGGGGCCCTCGTTACAATGAGCAGTTCTTC. Translation: CASSLGGPRYNEQFF.

Of note for this clonotype: Just one base apart from a much larger clone, this may be a read error. The genes are TRBV4-2 and TRBJ2-6, with 9 positions matching TRBD1. CDR1 LGHNA and CDR2 YNFKEQ come from the germline V gene. The CDR3 has 18 residues. CDR3 sequence (DNA): TGTGCCAGCAGCCAAGAGGGGACAGGGCCTTCTGGGGCCAACGTCCCGACTTTC. It translates to CASSQEGTGPSGANVPTF.

The chain carries TRBV5-1 and TRBJ2-1, with a possible D match to TRBD2 (5 bases). The CDR3 consists of 16 residues. Looked up from germline, CDR1 is SGHRS and CDR2 is YFSETQ. V was cut by 1 base and J by 6 bases, with 17 bases left in between. The CDR3 region is CASSLSTLASSNEQFF. In DNA form, the CDR3 reads TGCGCCAGCAGCTTGTCGACTCTTGCTAGCTCCAATGAGCAGTTCTTC.